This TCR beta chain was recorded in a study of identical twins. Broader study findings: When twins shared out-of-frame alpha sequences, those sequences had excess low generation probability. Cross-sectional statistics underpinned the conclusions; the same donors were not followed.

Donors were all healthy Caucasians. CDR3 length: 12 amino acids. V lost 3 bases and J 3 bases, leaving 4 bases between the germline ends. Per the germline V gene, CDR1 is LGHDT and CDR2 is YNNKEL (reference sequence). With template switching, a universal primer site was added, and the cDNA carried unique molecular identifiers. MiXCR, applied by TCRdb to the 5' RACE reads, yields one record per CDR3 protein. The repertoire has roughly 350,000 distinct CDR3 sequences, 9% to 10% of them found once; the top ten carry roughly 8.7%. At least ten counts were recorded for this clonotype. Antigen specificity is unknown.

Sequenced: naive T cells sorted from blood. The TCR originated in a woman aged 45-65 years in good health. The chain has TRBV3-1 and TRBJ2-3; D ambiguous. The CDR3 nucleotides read TGTGCCAGCAGCCACGGAACAGATACGCAGTATTTT. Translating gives CASSHGTDTQYF.